This T cell receptor beta chain was recovered during a study of human T cells and chemical hapten exposure. Overall study: Slight volume differences across pooled libraries mainly accounted for varying per-sample TCR yields.

There are a few counts of this clonotype. Time point given: patch test 1, 2 weeks after DPC sensitization. Treatment meaning: therapeutic diphenylcyclopropenone sensitization with weekly scalp DPC. Patients had alopecia, were aged 18 to 70, and were not pregnant. Deletions cut 6 bases from V and 1 base from J, with 13 bases between. Germline V gene data show CDR1 as DFQATT and CDR2 as SNEGSKA (reference sequence). The CDR3 loop spans 14 amino acids. TCRdb re-called the RACE reads through MiXCR, storing one row per CDR3 protein. The sample lists 75,000 to 100,000 distinct CDR3 sequences, about 11% seen once, with 2% to 2.5% in the top ten.

Sequences were derived from whole blood, sampled in connection with sensitization to the hapten diphenylcyclopropenone (DPC). V is TRBV20-1 and J is TRBJ1-5; D gene ambiguous. The source of this sequence is a man aged 40-49 years with alopecia areata. Some clones in this sample may be carry-over from other donors' samples. CDR3 sequence: CSASLGDSNQPQHF. The CDR3, as DNA: TGCAGTGCGAGCTTAGGTGACAGCAATCAGCCCCAGCATTTT.